These 10 T cell receptor beta chains came from one sample sequenced in a study of blood T cell repertoires in COVID-19. TCRdb's table, derived via immunoSEQ multiplex PCR, lists solely in-frame clones and lacks some. This sample has approximately 60,000 clones, with about 85% found just once. The material sequenced was peripheral blood. The receptors come from a woman over 75 with acute or convalescent COVID-19.

The J gene is TRBJ1-1, the V gene TRBV19; D unclear. The germline gives CDR1 LNHDA, CDR2 SQIVND (reference sequence). Between the trimmed V and J ends, which lost 3 bases and 7 bases, there was a span of 12 bases. This CDR3 is built from 13 residues. The CDR3 DNA reads TGTGCCAGTAGTATCCCCGGCCCGGGTGAAGCTTTCTTT. Its translation is CASSIPGPGEAFF.

This chain joins TRBV20-1 and TRBJ1-4; 7 bases align to TRBD1. The germline CDR1 and CDR2 sequences are DFQATT and SNEGSKA (reference sequence). The CDR3 sequence is 12 residues long. Trimming took 3 bases from V and 6 from J; bases not matched to a gene: 1. The CDR3 is CSASDRDEKLFF. CDR3 coding DNA: TGCAGTGCTAGTGACAGGGATGAAAAACTGTTTTTT.

This clone appeared a single time. The gene calls are TRBV6-5 and TRBJ2-3; 7 positions agree with TRBD1. Unmatched junction bases numbered 15, after V lost 10 bases and J lost 5 bases. CDR1 and CDR2 from the germline V gene are MNHEY and SVGAGI. This CDR3 comprises 15 residues. The CDR3 DNA reads TGTGCCATATCCGGACCAGGGGGAGTTAGAGATACGCAGTATTTT. It specifies CAISGPGGVRDTQYF.

The rearrangement links TRBV11-3 to TRBJ2-5; 10 bases are shared with TRBD1. The germline CDR1 and CDR2 sequences are SGHNT and YENEEA. The trim removed 3 bases at V and 1 base at J, leaving 2 bases unmatched. The CDR3 consists of 15 residues. The CDR3 reads CASSFGQGVQETQYF. The CDR3 DNA reads TGTGCCAGCAGCTTTGGACAGGGGGTCCAAGAGACCCAGTACTTC.

The V gene is TRBV24-1, the J gene TRBJ2-1, with 9 bases identical to TRBD1. The CDR3 is made up of 15 amino acids. V lost 5 bases, J lost 8 bases, and 9 bases stayed unmatched. Germline lookup yields CDR1 KGHDR and CDR2 SFDVKD. The chain's CDR3 is CATSAGTGPGDEQFF. The CDR3, as DNA: TGTGCCACCAGTGCCGGGACAGGGCCGGGCGATGAGCAGTTCTTC.

Regarding this clone: Other DNA sequences in the sample encode the same CDR3. This chain connects TRBV9 to TRBJ2-3; no definite D call. CDR1 and CDR2 from the germline V gene are SGDLS and YYNGEE. The CDR3 spans 12 residues. Trimming stripped 0 bases from V and 5 bases from J, with 4 bases between. CDR3 sequence reads: CASSVGLDTQYF. Written as DNA, the CDR3 is TGTGCCAGCAGCGTAGGACTAGATACGCAGTATTTT.

V usage is TRBV27 and J usage is TRBJ1-5, with 8 bases fitting TRBD1. V was pared by 7 bases and J by 5 bases, with 7 bases of the junction left unmatched. This CDR3 region has 14 residues. Germline V gives CDR1 MNHEY, CDR2 SMNVEV (reference sequence). CDR3 coding DNA: TGTGCCAGCAACCAGGGGGCGCATTATCAGCCCCAGCATTTT. It translates to CASNQGAHYQPQHF.

This clone was seen only once. The rearrangement uses TRBV4-2 and TRBJ2-1; 7 bases are a match to TRBD2. V lost 0 bases and J lost 6; bases outside the gene matches: 11. The CDR3 covers 17 residues. CDR1 is LGHNA, CDR2 YNFKEQ, per germline. The CDR3: CASSQEVAGERSNEQFF. The CDR3 DNA reads as TGTGCCAGCAGCCAAGAGGTGGCGGGGGAAAGGTCCAATGAGCAGTTCTTC.

The chain uses TRBV2 and TRBJ2-7, with TRBD1 matching 9 bases. The CDR3 contains 14 residues. Germline lookup yields CDR1 SNHLY and CDR2 FYNNEI. The trim removed 8 bases at V and 0 bases at J, leaving 5 bases unmatched. The CDR3 here is CASGQTGGSYEQYF. The CDR3 DNA reads as TGTGCCAGCGGCCAGACAGGGGGCTCCTACGAGCAGTACTTC.

The rearrangement uses TRBV5-1 and TRBJ1-4; TRBD1 agrees at 10 bases. V lost 4 bases, J lost 0 bases, and 6 bases stayed unmatched. This CDR3 contains 17 residues. From germline, CDR1 is SGHRS and CDR2 YFSETQ. CDR3: CASSPRTGGATNEKLFF. The CDR3 DNA follows: TGCGCCAGCAGCCCGCGGACAGGGGGTGCAACTAATGAAAAACTGTTTTTT.